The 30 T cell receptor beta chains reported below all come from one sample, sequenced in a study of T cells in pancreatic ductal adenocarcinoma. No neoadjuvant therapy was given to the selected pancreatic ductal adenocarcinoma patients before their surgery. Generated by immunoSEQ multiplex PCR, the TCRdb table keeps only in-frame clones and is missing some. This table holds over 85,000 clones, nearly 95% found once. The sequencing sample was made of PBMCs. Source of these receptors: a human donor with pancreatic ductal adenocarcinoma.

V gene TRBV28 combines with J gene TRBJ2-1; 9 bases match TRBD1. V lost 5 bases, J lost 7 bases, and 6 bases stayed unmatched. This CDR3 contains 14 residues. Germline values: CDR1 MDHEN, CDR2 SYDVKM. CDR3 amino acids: CASSTTGGINEQFF. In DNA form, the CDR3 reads TGTGCCAGCAGTACGACAGGGGGTATTAATGAGCAGTTCTTC. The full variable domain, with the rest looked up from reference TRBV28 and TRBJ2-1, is DVKVTQSSRYLVKRTGEKVFLECVQDMDHENMFWYRQDPGLGLRLIYFSYDVKMKEKGDIPEGYSVSREKKERFSLILESASTNQTSMYLCASSTTGGINEQFFGPGTRLTVL.

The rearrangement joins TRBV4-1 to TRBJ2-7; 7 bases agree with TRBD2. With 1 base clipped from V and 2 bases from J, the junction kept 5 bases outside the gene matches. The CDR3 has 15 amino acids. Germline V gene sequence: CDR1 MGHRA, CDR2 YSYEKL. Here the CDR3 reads CASSQAGGSAYEQYF. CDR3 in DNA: TGCGCCAGCAGCCAAGCGGGCGGGAGTGCCTACGAGCAGTACTTC.

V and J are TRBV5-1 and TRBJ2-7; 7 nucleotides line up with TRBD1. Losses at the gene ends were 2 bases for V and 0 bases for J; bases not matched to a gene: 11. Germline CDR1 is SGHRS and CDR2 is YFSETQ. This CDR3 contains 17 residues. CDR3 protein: CASSLRSTGTSSYEQYF. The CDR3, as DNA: TGCGCCAGCAGCTTAAGATCGACAGGGACGAGCTCCTACGAGCAGTACTTC.

The CDR3 region is CASSPRGQNDGYTF. In DNA form, the CDR3 reads TGCGCCAGCAGCCCCCGCGGCCAAAACGATGGCTACACCTTC. The chain uses TRBV5-1 and TRBJ1-2; D is unresolved. The V end lost 4 bases, the J end lost 6 bases, and 16 bases lay between the germline ends. The CDR3 contains 14 residues. CDR1 is SGHRS and CDR2 is YFSETQ in the germline V gene.

The CDR3 coding sequence is TGTGCCAGCAGCTTGGGAGGGCCTAGCACAGATACGCAGTATTTT. Amino acids: CASSLGGPSTDTQYF. The chain links TRBV5-6 to TRBJ2-3; D is perhaps TRBD2 (5 bases). The CDR3 runs 15 residues. Germline-derived CDR1 and CDR2 are SGHDT and YYEEEE. The V end lost 0 bases, the J end lost 0 bases, and 8 bases lay between the germline ends.

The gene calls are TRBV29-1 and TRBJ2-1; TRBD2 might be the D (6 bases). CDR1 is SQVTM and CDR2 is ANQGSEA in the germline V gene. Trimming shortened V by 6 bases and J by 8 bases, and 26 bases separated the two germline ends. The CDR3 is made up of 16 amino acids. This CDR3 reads CSVGISAGSDKDEQFF. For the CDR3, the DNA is TGCAGCGTGGGCATATCAGCGGGCTCCGACAAGGATGAGCAGTTCTTC.

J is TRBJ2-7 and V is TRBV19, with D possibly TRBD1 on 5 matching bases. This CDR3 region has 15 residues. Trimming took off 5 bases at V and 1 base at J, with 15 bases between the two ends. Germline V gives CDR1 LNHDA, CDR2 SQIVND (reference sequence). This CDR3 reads CASSPQWGASYEQYF. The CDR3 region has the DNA TGTGCCAGTAGTCCCCAGTGGGGCGCTTCCTACGAGCAGTACTTC.

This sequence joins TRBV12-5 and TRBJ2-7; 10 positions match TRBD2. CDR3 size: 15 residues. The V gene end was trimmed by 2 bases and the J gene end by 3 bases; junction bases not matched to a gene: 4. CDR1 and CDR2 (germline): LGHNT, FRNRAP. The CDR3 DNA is TGTGCTAGTGGTTTGATGATAGCGGGAGGCTACGAGCAGTACTTC. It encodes CASGLMIAGGYEQYF.

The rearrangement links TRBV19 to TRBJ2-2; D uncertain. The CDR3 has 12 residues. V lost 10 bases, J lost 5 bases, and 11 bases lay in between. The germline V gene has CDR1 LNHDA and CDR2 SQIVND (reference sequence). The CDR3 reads CATNRGTGELFF. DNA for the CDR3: TGTGCCACCAATCGAGGAACCGGGGAGCTGTTTTTT.

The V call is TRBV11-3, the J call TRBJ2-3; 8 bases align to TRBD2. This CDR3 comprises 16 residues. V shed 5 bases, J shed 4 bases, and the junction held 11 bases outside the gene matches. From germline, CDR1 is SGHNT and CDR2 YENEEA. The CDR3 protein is CASSIQRAGVADTQYF. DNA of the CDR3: TGTGCCAGCAGCATCCAGAGAGCGGGAGTTGCAGATACGCAGTATTTT.

The CDR3 here is CASSSDRWDPATNEKLFF. CDR3 nucleotide sequence: TGTGCCAGCAGCTCGGACAGGTGGGATCCTGCAACTAATGAAAAACTGTTTTTT. The chain uses TRBV7-9 and TRBJ1-4; TRBD1 matches at 7 bases. The CDR3 sequence is 18 residues long. The V gene's germline CDR1 is SEHNR and CDR2 FQNEAQ (reference sequence). The V segment lost 4 bases and the J segment 0 bases; nucleotides outside the gene matches: 11.

This CDR3 reads CASSVEDMNTEAFF. The CDR3, as DNA: TGTGCCAGCAGTGTAGAGGACATGAACACTGAAGCTTTCTTT. The genes are TRBV6-1 and TRBJ1-1; D may be TRBD1 (5 bases). Germline loops: CDR1 MNHNS, CDR2 SASEGT. The V and J ends lost 4 bases and 0 bases respectively, with 9 bases between them. The CDR3 contains 14 residues.

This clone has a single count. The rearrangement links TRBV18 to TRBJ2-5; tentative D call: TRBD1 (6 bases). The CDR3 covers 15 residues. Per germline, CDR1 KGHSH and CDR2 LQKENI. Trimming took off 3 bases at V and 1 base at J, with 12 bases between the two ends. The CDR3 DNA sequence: TGTGCCAGCTCACCCCAAGGACAGATCCAAGAGACCCAGTACTTC. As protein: CASSPQGQIQETQYF. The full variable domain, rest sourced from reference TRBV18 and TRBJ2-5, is NAGVMQNPRHLVRRRGQEARLRCSPMKGHSHVYWYRQLPEEGLKFMVYLQKENIIDESGMPKERFSAEFPKEGPSILRIQQVVRGDSAAYFCASSPQGQIQETQYFGPGTRLLVL.

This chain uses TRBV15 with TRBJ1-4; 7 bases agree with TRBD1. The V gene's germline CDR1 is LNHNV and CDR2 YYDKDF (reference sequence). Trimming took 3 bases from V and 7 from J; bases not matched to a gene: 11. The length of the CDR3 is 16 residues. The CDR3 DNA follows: TGTGCCACCAGCAGGCCAACAGGGGAAGGGGGTGAAAAACTGTTTTTT. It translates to CATSRPTGEGGEKLFF.

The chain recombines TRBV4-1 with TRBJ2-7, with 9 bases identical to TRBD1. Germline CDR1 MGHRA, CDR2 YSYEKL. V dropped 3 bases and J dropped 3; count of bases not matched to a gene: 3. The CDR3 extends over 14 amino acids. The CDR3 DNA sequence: TGCGCCAGCAGCCACCCGGGACAGGGCTACGAGCAGTACTTC. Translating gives CASSHPGQGYEQYF.

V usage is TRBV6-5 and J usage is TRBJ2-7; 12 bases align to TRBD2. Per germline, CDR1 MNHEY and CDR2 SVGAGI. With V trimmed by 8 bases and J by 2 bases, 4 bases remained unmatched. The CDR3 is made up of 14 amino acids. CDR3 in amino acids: CASSGTSGPYEQYF. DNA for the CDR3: TGTGCCAGCTCCGGGACTAGCGGGCCCTACGAGCAGTACTTC.

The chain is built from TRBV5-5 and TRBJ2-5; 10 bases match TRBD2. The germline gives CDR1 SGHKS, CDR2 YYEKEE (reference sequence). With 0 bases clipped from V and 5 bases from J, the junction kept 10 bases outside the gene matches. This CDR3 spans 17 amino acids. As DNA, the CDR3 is TGTGCCAGCAGCTTGGAGCTAGCGGGGGCAGGCGGGGAGACCCAGTACTTC. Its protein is CASSLELAGAGGETQYF.

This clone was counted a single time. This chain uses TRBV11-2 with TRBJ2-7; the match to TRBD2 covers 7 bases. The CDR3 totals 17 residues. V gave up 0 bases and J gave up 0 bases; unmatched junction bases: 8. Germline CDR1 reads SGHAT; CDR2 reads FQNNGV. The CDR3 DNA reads TGTGCCAGCAGCTTAGATGGGGGAGGGATTAGCTCCTACGAGCAGTACTTC. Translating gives CASSLDGGGISSYEQYF. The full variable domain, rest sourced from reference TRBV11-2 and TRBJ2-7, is EAGVAQSPRYKIIEKRQSVAFWCNPISGHATLYWYQQILGQGPKLLIQFQNNGVVDDSQLPKDRFSAERLKGVDSTLKIQPAKLEDSAVYLCASSLDGGGISSYEQYFGPGTRLTVT.

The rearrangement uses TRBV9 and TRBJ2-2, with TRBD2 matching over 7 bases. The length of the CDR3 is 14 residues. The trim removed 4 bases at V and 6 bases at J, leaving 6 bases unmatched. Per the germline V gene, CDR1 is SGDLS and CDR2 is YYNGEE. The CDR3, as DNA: TGTGCCAGCAGCCATGTGCTAGCGGCCGGGGAGCTGTTTTTT. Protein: CASSHVLAAGELFF.

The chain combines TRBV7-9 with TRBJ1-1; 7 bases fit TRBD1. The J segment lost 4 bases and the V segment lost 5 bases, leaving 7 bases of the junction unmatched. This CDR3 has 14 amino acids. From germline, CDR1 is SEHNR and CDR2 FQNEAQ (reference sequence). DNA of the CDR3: TGTGCCAGCAGCCCCAGGACAGGCAGCACTGAAGCTTTCTTT. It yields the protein CASSPRTGSTEAFF.

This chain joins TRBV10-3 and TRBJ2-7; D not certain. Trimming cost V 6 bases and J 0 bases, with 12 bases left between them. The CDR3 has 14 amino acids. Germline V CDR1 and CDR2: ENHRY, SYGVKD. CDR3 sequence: CAISSPGGSYEQYF. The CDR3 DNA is TGTGCCATCAGCTCCCCCGGCGGCTCCTACGAGCAGTACTTC.

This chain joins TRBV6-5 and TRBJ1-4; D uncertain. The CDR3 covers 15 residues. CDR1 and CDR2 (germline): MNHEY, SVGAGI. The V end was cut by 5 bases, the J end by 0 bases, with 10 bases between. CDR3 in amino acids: CASSGDYATNEKLFF. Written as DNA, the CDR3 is TGTGCCAGCAGTGGTGACTACGCAACTAATGAAAAACTGTTTTTT.

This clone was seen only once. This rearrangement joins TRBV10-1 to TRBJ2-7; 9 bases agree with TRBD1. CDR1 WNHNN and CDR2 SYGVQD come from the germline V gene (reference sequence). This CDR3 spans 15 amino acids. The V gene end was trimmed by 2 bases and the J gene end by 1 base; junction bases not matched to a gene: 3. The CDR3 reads CASSEGTGMSYEQYF. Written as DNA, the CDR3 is TGCGCCAGCAGTGAGGGGACAGGGATGTCCTACGAGCAGTACTTC.

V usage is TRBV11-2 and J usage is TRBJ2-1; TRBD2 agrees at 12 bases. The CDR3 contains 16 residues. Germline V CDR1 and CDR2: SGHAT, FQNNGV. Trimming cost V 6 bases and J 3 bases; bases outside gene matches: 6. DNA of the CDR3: TGTGCCAGCAGACCAAGGACTAGCGGGATCTACAATGAGCAGTTCTTC. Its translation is CASRPRTSGIYNEQFF.

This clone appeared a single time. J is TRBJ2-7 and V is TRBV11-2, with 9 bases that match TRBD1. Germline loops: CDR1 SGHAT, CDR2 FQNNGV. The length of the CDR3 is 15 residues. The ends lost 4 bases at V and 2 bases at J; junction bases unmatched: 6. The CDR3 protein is CASSSPGTGPYEQYF. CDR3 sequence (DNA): TGTGCCAGCAGCTCACCCGGGACAGGGCCCTACGAGCAGTACTTC.

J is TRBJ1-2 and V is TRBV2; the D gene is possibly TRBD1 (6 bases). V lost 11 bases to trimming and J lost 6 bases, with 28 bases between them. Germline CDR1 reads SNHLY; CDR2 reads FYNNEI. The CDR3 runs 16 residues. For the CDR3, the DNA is TGTGCCTGCAATCACAGAGTCATTCCAAGACAGGATGGCTACACCTTC. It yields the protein CACNHRVIPRQDGYTF. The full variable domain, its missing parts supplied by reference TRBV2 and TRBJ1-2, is EPEVTQTPSHQVTQMGQEVILRCVPISNHLYFYWYRQILGQKVEFLVSFYNNEISEKSEIFDDQFSVERPDGSNFTLKIRSTKLEDSAMYFCACNHRVIPRQDGYTFGSGTRLTVV.

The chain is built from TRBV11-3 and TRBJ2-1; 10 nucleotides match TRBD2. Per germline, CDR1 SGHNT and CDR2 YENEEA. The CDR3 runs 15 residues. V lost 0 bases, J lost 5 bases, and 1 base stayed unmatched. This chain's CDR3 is CASSLEAGGHNEQFF. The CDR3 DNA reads TGTGCCAGCAGCTTAGAAGCGGGAGGGCACAATGAGCAGTTCTTC.

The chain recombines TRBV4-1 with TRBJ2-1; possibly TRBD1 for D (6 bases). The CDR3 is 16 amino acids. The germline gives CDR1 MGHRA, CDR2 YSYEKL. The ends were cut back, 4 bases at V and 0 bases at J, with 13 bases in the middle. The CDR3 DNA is TGCGCCAGCAGCCCCCTCTCAGGGGTCTCCTACAATGAGCAGTTCTTC. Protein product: CASSPLSGVSYNEQFF.

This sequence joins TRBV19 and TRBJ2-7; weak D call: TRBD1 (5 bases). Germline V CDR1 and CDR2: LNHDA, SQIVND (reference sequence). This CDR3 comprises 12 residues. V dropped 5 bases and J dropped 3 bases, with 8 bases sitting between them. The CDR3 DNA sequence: TGTGCCAGTAGTCTTACAGGCTACGAGCAGTACTTC. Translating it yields CASSLTGYEQYF.

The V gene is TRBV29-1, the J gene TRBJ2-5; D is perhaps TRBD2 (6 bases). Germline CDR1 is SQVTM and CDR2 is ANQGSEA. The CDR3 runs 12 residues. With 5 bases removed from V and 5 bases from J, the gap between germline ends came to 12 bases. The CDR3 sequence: CSVSRDLETQYF. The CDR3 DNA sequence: TGCAGCGTTTCCCGGGACTTGGAGACCCAGTACTTC.